The sequence of this T cell receptor beta chain was determined in a study of T cell repertoires in cytomegalovirus infection. At the level of the study: As its CMV epitopes, the study selected recently identified HLA-C-restricted and well-studied HLA-B-restricted targets. The public TCR beta signatures pointed to both CMV infection and matching HLA type.

A single record per CDR3 protein comes from TCRdb applying MiXCR to the reads. Of 900,000 to 950,000 distinct CDR3 sequences in the sample, about a third were seen once. This clonotype was recorded a few times. Its specificity is not known. The V and J ends lost 2 bases and 2 bases respectively, with 12 bases between them. The CDR3 is 15 residues long. The germline gives CDR1 MNHEY, CDR2 SVGEGT. Regarding the study as a whole: Ex vivo responses were dominated by HLA-C-restricted CMV-specific TCR beta clonotypes. Identification of carriers of CMV plus the relevant HLA was achieved through cumulative public TCR beta family frequency.

The source is a human donor in good health (CMV status not recorded). Some clones in this sample may be carry-over from other donors' samples. The sequencing here drew on cultured CD8+ T cells from PBMCs, taken from culture after CMV antigen stimulation. The V and J genes are TRBV6-2 or TRBV6-3 and TRBJ2-5; D unresolved. CDR3 region: CASSYPSTTQETQYF. The CDR3 nucleotides read TGTGCCAGCAGTTACCCCTCAACAACTCAAGAGACCCAGTACTTC.